Following are 28 T cell receptor beta chains from one sample sequenced in a study of T cell responses to AZD1222 COVID-19 vaccine. TCRdb keeps only in-frame clones here, not all; method: immunoSEQ multiplex PCR. Of 150,000 to 200,000 clones listed, roughly nine tenths are singletons. Here the sequenced sample was peripheral blood, taken 28 days after the second AZD1222 dose. Every receptor here comes from an adult who received the AZD1222 COVID-19 vaccine.

The chain joins TRBV6-4 to TRBJ1-4, with TRBD1 identical over 9 bases. The CDR3 contains 17 residues. Germline V lookup: CDR1 MRHNA, CDR2 SNTAGT. With V trimmed by 4 bases and J by 0 bases, 6 bases remained unmatched. The CDR3 region is CASSVRDREATNEKLFF. The CDR3 DNA is TGTGCCAGCAGTGTAAGGGACAGGGAGGCAACTAATGAAAAACTGTTTTTT.

This chain connects TRBV7-2 to TRBJ2-3; the match to TRBD1 covers 8 bases. CDR1 SGHTA and CDR2 FQGNSA come from the germline V gene. V shed 5 bases, J shed 6 bases, and the junction held 13 bases outside the gene matches. The CDR3 sequence is 16 residues long. CDR3 in amino acids: CASSDGRTGLMDTQYF. The DNA of the CDR3 is TGTGCCAGCAGCGATGGCCGGACAGGGCTGATGGATACGCAGTATTTT.

The chain couples TRBV7-3 to TRBJ2-2; D perhaps matches TRBD1 (6 bases). The CDR3 contains 16 residues. Germline loops: CDR1 SGHTA, CDR2 FQGTGA. Trimming removed 1 base at V and 7 bases at J, with 16 bases between. CDR3 nucleotides: TGTGCCAGCAGCTTAAACGGCAGGGGCAGGGGCGGGGAGCTGTTTTTT. Amino acids: CASSLNGRGRGGELFF.

The V and J genes are TRBV5-4 and TRBJ2-6, with D unresolved. There are 15 residues in the CDR3. Germline CDR1 SGHNT, CDR2 YYREEE (reference sequence). Trimming took off 0 bases at V and 4 bases at J, with 8 bases between the two ends. The CDR3 region has the DNA TGTGCCAGCAGCTTGGGTGGGTACGGGGCCAACGTCCTGACTTTC. This translates into CASSLGGYGANVLTF.

V usage is TRBV19 and J usage is TRBJ2-1; 9 positions match TRBD2. CDR3 length: 14 amino acids. After removal of 0 bases from V and 9 bases from J, the junction contained 3 bases not matched to a gene. Germline values: CDR1 LNHDA, CDR2 SQIVND (reference sequence). The DNA for the CDR3 is TGTGCCAGTAGTATAGAGAGACTAGCGGTTGAGCAGTTCTTC. Amino acid sequence: CASSIERLAVEQFF. Drawing the rest from reference TRBV19 and TRBJ2-1, the complete variable domain is DGGITQSPKYLFRKEGQNVTLSCEQNLNHDAMYWYRQDPGQGLRLIYYSQIVNDFQKGDIAEGYSVSREKKESFPLTVTSAQKNPTAFYLCASSIERLAVEQFFGPGTRLTVL.

The DNA for the CDR3 is TGTGCCAGTAGTAGATACCCCAGGATTGTCAATCAGCCCCAGCATTTT. Encoded protein: CASSRYPRIVNQPQHF. V and J are TRBV19 and TRBJ1-5; no clear D. CDR1 LNHDA and CDR2 SQIVND come from the germline V gene (reference sequence). V was pared by 4 bases and J by 3 bases, with 16 bases between. CDR3 length: 16 residues.

This clone was seen a handful of times. This rearrangement joins TRBV2 to TRBJ2-5; unclear D gene. The CDR3 runs 13 residues. Trimming removed 4 bases at V and 3 bases at J, with 9 bases between. The V gene's germline CDR1 is SNHLY and CDR2 FYNNEI. Written as DNA, the CDR3 is TGTGCCAGCAGTGGATACTTGAAAGAGACCCAGTACTTC. Encoded protein: CASSGYLKETQYF.

The chain recombines TRBV24-1 with TRBJ2-2, with 15 bases fitting TRBD2. CDR3 length: 17 residues. Germline assignment: CDR1 KGHDR and CDR2 SFDVKD. Trimming at V came to 3 bases and at J to 5 bases, leaving 3 bases not matched to a gene. CDR3 amino acids: CATSDPGLAGGTGELFF. The CDR3 region has the DNA TGTGCCACCAGTGATCCGGGACTAGCGGGAGGAACCGGGGAGCTGTTTTTT.

V gene TRBV10-1 combines with J gene TRBJ2-2; D uncertain. The CDR3 loop spans 13 amino acids. The germline V gene has CDR1 WNHNN and CDR2 SYGVQD (reference sequence). Trimming took off 4 bases at V and 4 bases at J, with 7 bases between the two ends. The CDR3 loop is CASSVESTGELFF. The CDR3 DNA reads as TGCGCCAGCAGTGTTGAATCCACCGGGGAGCTGTTTTTT.

The chain uses TRBV19 and TRBJ1-5; D is perhaps TRBD1 (5 bases). Germline CDR1 LNHDA, CDR2 SQIVND (reference sequence). V lost 4 bases and J lost 3, with 10 bases in between. The CDR3 has 14 amino acids. The CDR3 protein is CASSTTVFNQPQHF. DNA of the CDR3: TGTGCCAGTAGTACGACAGTTTTCAATCAGCCCCAGCATTTT.

This clone was counted once. The genes are TRBV6-1 and TRBJ2-5, with D possibly being TRBD1 (5 bases). The CDR3 consists of 15 residues. V lost 0 bases and J 5 bases, leaving 13 bases between the germline ends. In germline, CDR1 is MNHNS, CDR2 SASEGT. CDR3 loop: CASSEAGRVGETQYF. CDR3 nucleotides: TGTGCCAGCAGTGAAGCAGGCAGGGTAGGGGAGACCCAGTACTTC.

The chain uses TRBV7-9 and TRBJ1-6; TRBD1 matches at 7 bases. CDR3 length: 17 residues. V trimming: 5 bases; J trimming: 7 bases; junction bases outside the gene matches: 14. The V gene's germline CDR1 is SEHNR and CDR2 FQNEAQ (reference sequence). The CDR3: CASSTRDSQYSNSPLHF. The CDR3 region has the DNA TGTGCCAGCAGCACCCGGGACAGCCAGTATAGCAATTCACCCCTCCACTTT. Full variable domain (remainder filled in from reference TRBV7-9 and TRBJ1-6): DTGVSQNPRHKITKRGQNVTFRCDPISEHNRLYWYRQTLGQGPEFLTYFQNEAQLEKSRLLSDRFSAERPKGSFSTLEIQRTEQGDSAMYLCASSTRDSQYSNSPLHFGNGTRLTVT.

This clone was counted a single time. The genes are TRBV4-2 and TRBJ2-2; 8 nucleotides match TRBD2. The junction had 9 bases not matched to a gene; V was cut back by 3 bases and J by 0 bases. The CDR3 extends over 18 amino acids. CDR1 is LGHNA, CDR2 YNFKEQ, per germline. CDR3 in amino acids: CASSHPAAGDPNTGELFF. CDR3 in DNA: TGTGCCAGCAGCCATCCGGCAGCGGGGGACCCGAACACCGGGGAGCTGTTTTTT.

The chain is built from TRBV27 and TRBJ2-7; 7 positions agree with TRBD1. In germline, CDR1 is MNHEY, CDR2 SMNVEV (reference sequence). With V trimmed by 6 bases and J by 2 bases, 13 bases remained unmatched. This CDR3 is 16 amino acids long. The CDR3 spells CASSRRGLTGTYEQYF. The CDR3 bases are TGTGCCAGCAGCAGAAGGGGTCTGACAGGGACCTACGAGCAGTACTTC.

The V call is TRBV2, the J call TRBJ2-5; possibly TRBD2 for D (6 bases). The V end was cut by 6 bases, the J end by 4 bases, with 12 bases between. CDR3 size: 13 residues. Germline V gene data show CDR1 as SNHLY and CDR2 as FYNNEI. The CDR3 region has the DNA TGTGCCAGCAGGAGTGGGGGGTTAGAGACCCAGTACTTC. As protein: CASRSGGLETQYF.

This sequence joins TRBV4-1 and TRBJ2-2; D not certain. CDR1 is MGHRA and CDR2 is YSYEKL in the germline V gene. V was clipped by 0 bases and J by 4 bases, with 6 bases between them. This CDR3 comprises 14 residues. The CDR3 region is CASSQESRTGELFF. The CDR3 DNA is TGCGCCAGCAGCCAAGAATCTCGCACCGGGGAGCTGTTTTTT.

The rearrangement links TRBV10-1 to TRBJ2-3, with 7 bases matching TRBD1. Germline CDR1 WNHNN, CDR2 SYGVQD (reference sequence). V was pared by 4 bases and J by 2 bases, with 6 bases of the junction left unmatched. The CDR3 is made up of 15 amino acids. The chain's CDR3 is CASSGTGHNTDTQYF. The CDR3, as DNA: TGCGCCAGCAGTGGGACAGGCCATAACACAGATACGCAGTATTTT.

CDR3 region: CASSPDRAPNYGYTF. The CDR3 region has the DNA TGCGCCAGCAGCCCGGACAGGGCTCCTAACTATGGCTACACCTTC. The rearrangement uses TRBV5-1 and TRBJ1-2, with 8 bases aligning to TRBD1. CDR1 and CDR2 (germline): SGHRS, YFSETQ. V was clipped by 4 bases and J by 0 bases; unmatched bases: 5. The CDR3 contains 15 residues.

This chain connects TRBV21-1 to TRBJ2-5; TRBD2, the table's D call, lacks a check against the DNA. TRBV21-1 is a listed pseudogene. This CDR3 has 15 residues. CDR3 bases: TGTGCCAGCAGCTACCCAAGGGACTACGGAGAGACCCAGTACTTC. Translation gives CASSYPRDYGETQYF.

V is TRBV7-6 and J is TRBJ2-5, with 11 bases that match TRBD2. The CDR3 loop spans 16 amino acids. Germline V CDR1 and CDR2: SGHVS, FNYEAQ. The J segment lost 1 base and the V segment lost 5 bases, leaving 6 bases of the junction unmatched. In DNA, the CDR3 is TGTGCCAGCAGCGCCAGGACTAGCGGGCTCCAAGAGACCCAGTACTTC. Protein product: CASSARTSGLQETQYF.

The chain combines TRBV4-2 with TRBJ1-5; D remains ambiguous. Looked up from germline, CDR1 is LGHNA and CDR2 is YNFKEQ. CDR3 size: 16 residues. V shed 2 bases and J shed 2 bases, with 13 bases lying between them. CDR3 coding DNA: TGTGCCAGCAGCCAATCGTCTATGTGGGGCAATCAGCCCCAGCATTTT. Residues: CASSQSSMWGNQPQHF.

The CDR3 reads CASSRDRANQPQHF. In DNA, the CDR3 is TGTGCCAGCAGCCGGGACAGGGCTAATCAGCCCCAGCATTTT. The gene calls are TRBV5-4 and TRBJ1-5, with 9 nucleotides matching TRBD1. Germline CDR1 is SGHNT and CDR2 is YYREEE (reference sequence). This CDR3 has 14 amino acids. Germline trimming cut 4 bases from V and 4 bases from J; bases unmatched to any gene: 3.

This chain joins TRBV6-6 and TRBJ1-1; tentative D call: TRBD1 (5 bases). This CDR3 is built from 13 residues. In germline, CDR1 is MNHNY, CDR2 SVGAGI (reference sequence). V was cut by 4 bases and J by 3 bases, with 9 bases left in between. CDR3 nucleotides: TGTGCCAGCAGTTGGGGGGGGGACACTGAAGCTTTCTTT. It specifies CASSWGGDTEAFF.

This clone was detected only once. This chain connects TRBV5-1 to TRBJ2-1; 9 positions match TRBD2. CDR3 size: 15 residues. The germline V gene has CDR1 SGHRS and CDR2 YFSETQ. With 2 bases clipped from V and 8 bases from J, the junction kept 8 bases outside the gene matches. The CDR3: CASSFSLAGRDEQFF. The CDR3 DNA is TGCGCCAGCAGCTTTAGTCTAGCGGGGAGGGATGAGCAGTTCTTC.

This chain uses TRBV10-3 with TRBJ1-2; 11 bases map to TRBD1. The CDR3 is 13 residues long. Germline V gene data show CDR1 as ENHRY and CDR2 as SYGVKD. The V gene end was trimmed by 6 bases and the J gene end by 8 bases; junction bases not matched to a gene: 5. The CDR3 loop reads CAISGQGAGGYTF. For the CDR3, the DNA is TGTGCCATCAGCGGACAGGGGGCGGGAGGCTACACCTTC.

To note about this clone: Relative to the germline gene, one junction end is altered; a read error may explain this. V is TRBV7-2 and J is TRBJ2-4; TRBD2 agrees at 11 bases. This CDR3 comprises 14 residues. The germline CDR1 and CDR2 sequences are SGHTA and FQGNSA. CDR3 in amino acids: CASSPQTTSGGQDF. The CDR3 DNA is TGTGCCAGCAGCCCACAGACAACTAGCGGGGGACAGGACTTC.

The V and J genes are TRBV7-6 and TRBJ1-3, with a possible D match to TRBD1 (5 bases). V was trimmed by 3 bases and J by 5 bases, leaving 17 bases between them. This CDR3 is 16 amino acids long. CDR1 and CDR2 from the germline V gene are SGHVS and FNYEAQ. The CDR3 reads CASSLEAGFVRNTIYF. The CDR3 region has the DNA TGTGCCAGCAGCTTGGAAGCAGGGTTCGTGAGAAACACCATATATTTT.

The CDR3 DNA is TGTGCCAGACAGGGGGCTACCGGGGTGGCAGATACGCAGTATTTT. This encodes CARQGATGVADTQYF. The V call is TRBV2, the J call TRBJ2-3; 9 positions agree with TRBD1. V dropped 9 bases and J dropped 4; count of bases not matched to a gene: 11. CDR1 SNHLY and CDR2 FYNNEI come from the germline V gene. The length of the CDR3 is 15 residues. Together with reference TRBV2 and TRBJ2-3, the CDR3 gives the full variable domain: EPEVTQTPSHQVTQMGQEVILRCVPISNHLYFYWYRQILGQKVEFLVSFYNNEISEKSEIFDDQFSVERPDGSNFTLKIRSTKLEDSAMYFCARQGATGVADTQYFGPGTRLTVL.